This T cell receptor beta chain stems from a study of T cells in Graves' hyperthyroidism and ophthalmopathy. In regard to this clonotype: Its target is unknown.

Calling Graves' hyperthyroidism stable meant ophthalmopathy did not progress within 18 months. Any patient presenting with uncontrolled infection, other autoimmune disease, pregnancy or lactation was left out. Broader study findings: Most expanded thyroid clonotypes above 0.001 recurred in blood. A model of 13 V-J pairs discriminated ophthalmopathy from stable hyperthyroidism.

This CDR3 region has 14 residues. V lost 8 bases to trimming and J lost 3 bases; unmatched junction nucleotides: 11. Germline lookup yields CDR1 DFQATT and CDR2 SNEGSKA (reference sequence). From RNA transcripts, TCR beta CDR3 regions were amplified. The TCR CDR3 first-round RT-PCR relied on the HTBI primer set. TCRdb re-analysed the multiplex PCR reads in MiXCR, keeping a single row per CDR3 protein. The sample records approximately 600,000 distinct CDR3 sequences, around 15% being singletons. Sequencing was carried out using blood. V is TRBV20-1 and J is TRBJ2-3; TRBD2 agrees at 7 bases. The receptor was isolated from a woman in her twenties or thirties with Graves' hyperthyroidism. CDR3 sequence (DNA): TGCAGTATAAGCGGGACCGGTAAAACAGATACGCAGTATTTT. Its protein product is CSISGTGKTDTQYF.